The T cell receptor (beta chain) under discussion was sequenced for a study of OX40 agonist ivuxolimab in advanced cancers. Clones were sequenced by immunoSEQ multiplex PCR, and TCRdb holds only the in-frame ones, with some missing. The data hold tens of thousands of clones, with approximately 86% observed a single time. This sequence originates from an adult with an advanced solid tumor such as melanoma, head and neck, liver or kidney cancer. The sequences come from CD4+ or CD8+ T cells sorted from blood, collected in a trial of the OX40 agonist ivuxolimab.

CDR3 protein: CASSQPGQGGYGYTF. The CDR3 DNA follows: TGCGCCAGCAGCCAACCGGGACAGGGTGGTTATGGCTACACCTTC. The chain employs TRBV4-1 and TRBJ1-2, with 9 bases that match TRBD1. V lost 2 bases, J lost 5 bases, and 6 bases stayed unmatched. Per the germline V gene, CDR1 is MGHRA and CDR2 is YSYEKL. There are 15 residues in the CDR3.